A selection of T cell receptor beta chains follows, all from one sample in a study of T-cell reconstitution after alpha-beta-depleted transplantation in children. TCRdb processed the PCR reads anew with MiXCR; each CDR3 protein has one entry. The sample lists 80,000 or so distinct CDR3 sequences; roughly 15% were seen once. The specimen was PBMCs, mostly from graft donor cells, collected 180 days after TCRalphabeta/CD19-depleted stem cell transplant. The source is a male patient aged 2-9 years who had a stem cell transplant for acute lymphoblastic leukemia, so the T cells may come from the graft donor. Each CDR3 is given with its conserved first and last residue. The D gene is left open where the match is weak. Some rows mark clone size as missing; the rest say once, few, many or name a class of expanded clone.

-,-,TRBV3-1,TRBJ1-3,TGTGCCAGCAGCCCACTGACGGAGCTTGGAAACACCATATATTTT,CASSPLTELGNTIYF
-,-,TRBV5-1,TRBJ2-3,TGCGCCAGCAGCTTGGAGCTGGGGGCAGATACGCAGTATTTT,CASSLELGADTQYF
-,few,TRBV12-3/TRBV12-4,TRBJ2-1,TGTGCCAGCAGTCGCCGGGACTGGCAGTTCTTC,CASSRRDWQFF
TRBD1,few,TRBV6-2/TRBV6-3,TRBJ2-1,TGTGCCAGCAGTTACTTGACAGGGTCAGCCAATGAGCAGTTCTTC,CASSYLTGSANEQFF
-,-,TRBV5-1,TRBJ2-5,TGCGCCAGCAGCTTCTTCTCGGGGGCCGGCTCACAAGAGACCCAGTACTTC,CASSFFSGAGSQETQYF
-,-,TRBV4-1,TRBJ1-5,TGCGCCAGCAGCCAAGACGGGGCAGGATGGAATCAGCCCCAGCATTTT,CASSQDGAGWNQPQHF
-,many,TRBV10-3,TRBJ2-3,TGTGCCATCAGACAGGGCCATAGCACAGATACGCAGTATTTT,CAIRQGHSTDTQYF
TRBD1,-,TRBV6-1,TRBJ2-4,TGTGCCAGCAGTCATTTGACAGGGTCGGAAAACATTCAGTACTTC,CASSHLTGSENIQYF
-,-,TRBV20-1,TRBJ2-7,TGCAGTGCTGAACGGGCCTCGGGCTCCTACGAGCAGTACTTC,CSAERASGSYEQYF
TRBD1,few,TRBV5-5,TRBJ1-2,TGTGCCAGCAGCACAGGACAGGGGTACTATGGCTACACCTTC,CASSTGQGYYGYTF
-,-,TRBV20-1,TRBJ2-7,TGCAGTGCTTTCCCCCAGGGAAGGTCCTACGAGCAGTACTTC,CSAFPQGRSYEQYF
-,few,TRBV5-1,TRBJ2-6,TGCGCCAGCAGCTTCCGGACTTCCGTTAGTGGGGCCAACGTCCTGACTTTC,CASSFRTSVSGANVLTF
TRBD1,-,TRBV24-1,TRBJ2-5,TGTGCCACCAGTGATTTTGAAGGGACAGGCGGAGAGACCCAGTACTTC,CATSDFEGTGGETQYF
-,few,TRBV12-3/TRBV12-4,TRBJ2-7,TGTGCCAGCAGTTTTCGGCCCACGGAGGGCTACGAGCAGTACTTC,CASSFRPTEGYEQYF
-,few,TRBV27,TRBJ2-4,TGTGCCAGCAGTTTATCGCGGATCCTAGCCAAAAACATTCAGTACTTC,CASSLSRILAKNIQYF
-,-,TRBV9,TRBJ1-5,TGTGCCAGCAGCGTAGGAGGGGTCGGCCAGCCCCAGCATTTT,CASSVGGVGQPQHF
-,-,TRBV6-1,TRBJ2-5,TGTGCCAGCAGGGCAGGGCTAGGAGAGACCCAGTACTTC,CASRAGLGETQYF
-,-,TRBV29-1,TRBJ1-1,TGCAGCGTTGGGGGGTGGGGTCCTGAAGCTTTCTTT,CSVGGWGPEAFF
-,few,TRBV7-6,TRBJ2-7,TGTGCCAGCAGCCTTTGGGGGGACGAGCAGTACTTC,CASSLWGDEQYF
-,few,TRBV5-1,TRBJ2-7,TGCGCCAGCAGGGCTGATTACGAGCAGTACTTC,CASRADYEQYF
-,few,TRBV28,TRBJ2-1,TGTGCCAGCACCCCGAAGGCGGGCCTCTTAAGGTTCTTC,CASTPKAGLLRFF
-,few,TRBV15,TRBJ2-7,TGTGCCACCAGCAGAGATGTAACAGGGTCTTTTGGCGAGCAGTACTTC,CATSRDVTGSFGEQYF
-,few,TRBV24-1,TRBJ2-2,TGTGCCACCAGTGTCACACAGGGGAGGCCCGGGGAGCTGTTTTTT,CATSVTQGRPGELFF
-,-,TRBV5-1,TRBJ2-3,TGCGCCAGCAGCCCCGGGATATCAGATACGCAGTATTTT,CASSPGISDTQYF
-,-,TRBV29-1,TRBJ1-5,TGCAGCGTGGGGGACGGCAATCAGCCCCAGCATTTT,CSVGDGNQPQHF
-,few,TRBV7-8,TRBJ1-5,TGTGCCAGCAGCCAGAGGTCCAGGTTCTTCAATCAGCCCCAGCATTTT,CASSQRSRFFNQPQHF
-,many,TRBV20-1,TRBJ1-6,TGCAGTGCTAGAGATGAGCGGGGGGGCTCACCCCTCCACTTT,CSARDERGGSPLHF
-,-,TRBV7-6,TRBJ1-1,TGTGCCAGCAGCTCAGGGTATGGCACTGAAGCTTTCTTT,CASSSGYGTEAFF
TRBD1,-,TRBV12-3/TRBV12-4,TRBJ2-5,TGTGCCAGCAGTTCAAACAGGGGACAAGAGACCCAGTACTTC,CASSSNRGQETQYF
TRBD1,-,TRBV6-2/TRBV6-3,TRBJ2-1,TGTGCCAGCAGTTACATCGACAGGGGCAATGAGCAGTTCTTC,CASSYIDRGNEQFF
-,-,TRBV25-1,TRBJ1-2,TGTGCCAGCAGTGAATACGTAGGCGGGACAATTAACTATGGCTACACCTTC,CASSEYVGGTINYGYTF
-,few,TRBV6-1,TRBJ2-7,TGTGCCAGCAGTGACCTTCTCAAAGGCGAGCAGTACTTC,CASSDLLKGEQYF
-,-,TRBV5-1,TRBJ2-3,TGCGCCAGCAGCGTCGGGGGTGGCACAGATACGCAGTATTTT,CASSVGGGTDTQYF
-,-,TRBV5-4,TRBJ2-1,TGTGCCAGCACCTTAAAGGCCCTCTCCTACAATGAGCAGTTCTTC,CASTLKALSYNEQFF
-,few,TRBV7-9,TRBJ1-2,TGTGCCAGCATCCCGGGTTCTAGTCCATATGGCTACACCTTC,CASIPGSSPYGYTF
-,-,TRBV18,TRBJ2-1,TGTGCCAGCTCACCAGCCAGCACCTACAATGAGCAGTTCTTC,CASSPASTYNEQFF
-,-,TRBV2,TRBJ2-4,TGTGCCAGCAGTGGTTCGGGGGGCCGTTTCAAAAACATTCAGTACTTC,CASSGSGGRFKNIQYF
-,many,TRBV9,TRBJ2-7,TGTGCCAGCACCCCACAGGGCCACTCCTACGAGCAGTACTTC,CASTPQGHSYEQYF
-,-,TRBV7-8,TRBJ2-1,TGTGCCAGCAGCTCCCCTGAGCGCCCCTACAATGAGCAGTTCTTC,CASSSPERPYNEQFF
-,few,TRBV5-1,TRBJ1-2,TGCGCCAGCAGCTCGCTACAGGGAGGGGACTATGGCTACACCTTC,CASSSLQGGDYGYTF
-,-,TRBV11-2,TRBJ1-4,TGTGCCAGCAGCTTAGATCAGGGGCCTAATGAAAAACTGTTTTTT,CASSLDQGPNEKLFF